A single sample is the source of the 2 T cell receptor beta chains below, sequenced in a study of CD8 T cells in Susac syndrome. Random hexamers primed reverse transcription of about 0.45 to 1 ug RNA. TCRdb re-analysed the immunoSEQ multiplex PCR reads in MiXCR, keeping a single row per CDR3 protein. The table shows 85,000 to 120,000 distinct CDR3 sequences, with 94% occurring only once. Sequencing used CD8+ T cells from PBMCs. These receptors were collected from a human donor with Susac syndrome.

The chain couples TRBV7-9 to TRBJ2-3; tentative D call: TRBD2 (6 bases). Trimming cost V 5 bases and J 2 bases, with 14 bases left between them. CDR1 is SEHNR, CDR2 FQNEAQ, per germline (reference sequence). The CDR3 has 15 residues. CDR3 protein: CASSPLGGVTDTQYF. Here the CDR3 DNA reads TGTGCCAGCAGCCCCCTGGGCGGGGTCACAGATACGCAGTATTTT.

V is TRBV20-1 and J is TRBJ2-3; D possibly matches TRBD1 or TRBD2 (5 bases each). The V gene's germline CDR1 is DFQATT and CDR2 SNEGSKA (reference sequence). The CDR3 sequence is 15 residues long. V gave up 0 bases and J gave up 2 bases, with 12 bases separating them. The DNA for the CDR3 is TGCAGTGCTAGAGATAGAGGGGAGTCCACAGATACGCAGTATTTT. This translates into CSARDRGESTDTQYF.